This T cell receptor (beta chain) is from a study of response to subunit inactivated influenza vaccine. Findings and limits, study-wide: T cells newly recruited by each seasonal influenza vaccination are few, the authors suggested.

The CDR3 has 19 residues. CDR1 is SQVTM and CDR2 is ANQGSEA in the germline V gene. Deletions cut 7 bases from V and 4 bases from J, with 31 bases between. MiXCR, run by TCRdb on the RT-PCR reads, gives a single entry per CDR3 protein. Of around 480,000 distinct CDR3 sequences listed, approximately 11% are singletons. This clonotype was found many times. Its antigen remains unidentified. This TCR derives from a man aged 45-60 years who received an inactivated influenza vaccine. The starting material was PBMCs from blood, obtained roughly 6 weeks after vaccination. The chain recombines TRBV29-1 with TRBJ2-2; tentatively, D is TRBD2 (5 bases). The CDR3 DNA is TGCAGCGCTAGAGCAGGAGGAGCGGACCTACTGATCGGCACCGGGGAGCTGTTTTTT. This sequence encodes CSARAGGADLLIGTGELFF.